One and the same sample provided the 24 T cell receptor beta chains below, sequenced in a study of PD-L1 blockade in urothelial cancer. Using immunoSEQ multiplex PCR, the repertoire was profiled, and TCRdb retains in-frame clones only, with some absent. The sample shows 35,000 to 55,000 clones, around 82% of them seen only once. Regarding time point: peripheral blood 6 weeks after treatment start. The sequenced sample was PBMCs, obtained around atezolizumab (anti-PD-L1) treatment. The receptors originated from a man between 60 and 75 years old with urothelial cancer.

The V call is TRBV5-6, the J call TRBJ2-4, with TRBD2 matching over 11 bases. The germline V gene encodes CDR1 SGHDT and CDR2 YYEEEE. The CDR3 has 15 amino acids. The trim removed 4 bases at V and 7 bases at J, leaving 7 bases unmatched. The CDR3 reads CASSLSGGVGNIQYF. CDR3 sequence (DNA): TGTGCCAGCAGCCTTAGCGGGGGGGTCGGGAACATTCAGTACTTC.

The chain recombines TRBV5-1 with TRBJ2-1; 10 bases align to TRBD1. The V and J ends lost 0 bases and 9 bases, in that order; junction bases with no gene match: 3. The CDR3 covers 14 residues. CDR1 and CDR2 (germline): SGHRS, YFSETQ. The CDR3 region is CASSLGQGAGEQFF. CDR3 DNA: TGCGCCAGCAGCTTGGGACAGGGGGCGGGTGAGCAGTTCTTC.

On this clone itself: The sample carries other DNA sequences with the same CDR3. V usage is TRBV7-9 and J usage is TRBJ1-4; weak D call: TRBD1 (5 bases). Trimming removed 1 base from V and 6 bases from J, with 12 bases in between. The CDR3 runs 15 residues. Germline V gene lookup returns CDR1 SEHNR and CDR2 FQNEAQ (reference sequence). The CDR3 reads CASSLVGQGDEKLFF. The CDR3 coding sequence is TGTGCCAGCAGCTTAGTAGGCCAGGGCGATGAAAAACTGTTTTTT.

This rearrangement joins TRBV2 to TRBJ1-5; TRBD1 is a possible D gene (5 bases). The CDR3 is made up of 14 amino acids. V was clipped by 5 bases and J by 3 bases, with 11 bases between them. Germline V gives CDR1 SNHLY, CDR2 FYNNEI. The chain's CDR3 is CASSSRQFNQPQHF. DNA of the CDR3: TGTGCCAGCAGTTCTAGACAGTTCAATCAGCCCCAGCATTTT.

This chain connects TRBV29-1 to TRBJ2-7, with 7 bases aligning to TRBD1. The CDR3 loop spans 14 amino acids. V gave up 3 bases and J gave up 3 bases; unmatched junction bases: 8. Germline V CDR1 and CDR2: SQVTM, ANQGSEA. CDR3 loop: CSVESPAGGYEQYF. In DNA, the CDR3 is TGCAGCGTTGAGTCTCCGGCAGGGGGCTACGAGCAGTACTTC.

The chain uses TRBV14 and TRBJ2-3; TRBD2 aligns across 14 bases. The V segment lost 2 bases and the J segment 1 base; nucleotides outside the gene matches: 5. Looked up from germline, CDR1 is SGHDN and CDR2 is FVKESK. This CDR3 contains 18 residues. This chain's CDR3 is CASSQRLTSGGGTDTQYF. As DNA, the CDR3 is TGTGCCAGCAGCCAACGCCTGACTAGCGGGGGGGGCACAGATACGCAGTATTTT.

This clone was counted once. The chain recombines TRBV6-4 with TRBJ2-1; TRBD1 matches at 7 bases. The ends lost 2 bases at V and 9 bases at J; junction bases unmatched: 7. Germline V gene lookup returns CDR1 MRHNA and CDR2 SNTAGT. The CDR3 extends over 14 amino acids. CDR3 sequence reads: CASSDGTDVGEQFF. Here the CDR3 DNA reads TGTGCCAGCAGTGACGGGACAGATGTTGGTGAGCAGTTCTTC.

V usage is TRBV28 and J usage is TRBJ2-2; TRBD2 might be the D (7 bases). V was cut by 7 bases and J by 5 bases, with 14 bases left in between. The CDR3 totals 14 residues. The germline V gene encodes CDR1 MDHEN and CDR2 SYDVKM. The CDR3 sequence: CASIRGAGTGELFF. DNA for the CDR3: TGTGCCAGCATTCGGGGGGCGGGTACCGGGGAGCTGTTTTTT.

The chain carries TRBV28 and TRBJ1-5; D is ambiguous. The CDR3 has 14 residues. V was shortened by 6 bases and J by 0 bases, with 9 bases between the two germline ends. CDR1 and CDR2 (germline): MDHEN, SYDVKM. This CDR3 is CASRPGGSNQPQHF. The CDR3 region has the DNA TGTGCCAGCAGGCCGGGAGGTAGCAATCAGCCCCAGCATTTT.

This clone was detected only once. The genes are TRBV15 and TRBJ2-1; maybe TRBD2 (6 bases). Trimming pared 0 bases from V and 7 bases from J, leaving 19 bases between. Germline loops: CDR1 LNHNV, CDR2 YYDKDF (reference sequence). The CDR3 length is 17 residues. The CDR3 is CATSRDQSQGLGNEQFF. The CDR3 nucleotides read TGTGCCACCAGCAGAGATCAGTCCCAGGGACTTGGGAATGAGCAGTTCTTC.

This rearrangement joins TRBV7-9 to TRBJ2-2; D is undetermined. The germline V gene has CDR1 SEHNR and CDR2 FQNEAQ (reference sequence). V shed 5 bases and J shed 3 bases, with 25 bases lying between them. The CDR3 has 19 amino acids. The chain's CDR3 is CASSPRTTGSGYYTGELFF. CDR3 DNA sequence: TGTGCCAGCAGCCCCCGAACCACCGGGTCCGGCTATTACACCGGGGAGCTGTTTTTT.

This clone has only a few counts. The genes are TRBV28 and TRBJ1-5, with TRBD1 identical over 7 bases. Per germline, CDR1 MDHEN and CDR2 SYDVKM. The CDR3 runs 15 residues. V was clipped by 7 bases and J by 4 bases; unmatched bases: 10. CDR3 sequence reads: CASTTTKQGNQPQHF. The DNA of the CDR3 is TGTGCCAGCACAACGACCAAACAGGGGAATCAGCCCCAGCATTTT.

V gene TRBV28 combines with J gene TRBJ1-6; D gene unclear. The V gene's germline CDR1 is MDHEN and CDR2 SYDVKM. The CDR3 sequence is 14 residues long. V was clipped by 5 bases and J by 12 bases, with 17 bases between them. CDR3 DNA: TGTGCCAGCAGTGTCTCCGGGGATAAGGTACCCCTCCACTTT. Amino acids: CASSVSGDKVPLHF.

J is TRBJ2-1 and V is TRBV28; D might be TRBD2 (6 bases). The CDR3 length is 14 residues. The V gene lost 3 bases and the J gene lost 3 bases, with 9 bases spanning the gap. Per germline, CDR1 MDHEN and CDR2 SYDVKM. The CDR3 nucleotides are TGTGCCAGCAGTTTGGCGGGGAACTACAATGAGCAGTTCTTC. Protein: CASSLAGNYNEQFF.

The rearrangement uses TRBV5-6 and TRBJ1-2, with 7 bases aligning to TRBD1. Germline loops: CDR1 SGHDT, CDR2 YYEEEE. The CDR3 sequence is 14 residues long. With V trimmed by 1 base and J by 8 bases, 8 bases remained unmatched. CDR3 amino acids: CASSLWQGVRGYTF. The DNA of the CDR3 is TGTGCCAGCAGCTTGTGGCAGGGGGTACGGGGCTACACCTTC.

The gene calls are TRBV7-3 and TRBJ2-1; no definite D call. This CDR3 is 13 amino acids long. Germline V gene lookup returns CDR1 SGHTA and CDR2 FQGTGA. V was pared by 1 base and J by 5 bases, with 6 bases between. The DNA for the CDR3 is TGTGCCAGCAGCTTAAGCAGAAACAATGAGCAGTTCTTC. Translating gives CASSLSRNNEQFF.

As DNA, the CDR3 is TGTGCCAGCACCAGGGTAAGGTTGGCAGATACGCAGTATTTT. The encoded protein is CASTRVRLADTQYF. This chain uses TRBV28 with TRBJ2-3, with D possibly matching TRBD1 (5 bases). This CDR3 has 14 residues. Germline-derived CDR1 and CDR2 are MDHEN and SYDVKM. Trimming pared 7 bases from V and 4 bases from J, leaving 15 bases between.

The chain combines TRBV28 with TRBJ1-2; TRBD1 matches 8 bases. V trimming: 4 bases; J trimming: 7 bases; junction bases outside the gene matches: 5. This CDR3 has 13 amino acids. The germline V gene encodes CDR1 MDHEN and CDR2 SYDVKM. CDR3 sequence reads: CASSSTQGVGYTF. DNA of the CDR3: TGTGCCAGCAGTTCTACACAGGGGGTTGGCTACACCTTC.

The V gene is TRBV9, the J gene TRBJ1-4; a possible D gene is TRBD1 (5 bases). The CDR3 extends over 16 amino acids. The germline V and J ends were trimmed by 0 bases and 4 bases, with 13 bases remaining between them. The germline gives CDR1 SGDLS, CDR2 YYNGEE. The CDR3 region is CASSVAADSYNEKLFF. The CDR3 DNA follows: TGTGCCAGCAGCGTAGCGGCCGACAGTTATAATGAAAAACTGTTTTTT. Filled out from reference TRBV9 and TRBJ1-4, the complete variable domain reads DSGVTQTPKHLITATGQRVTLRCSPRSGDLSVYWYQQSLDQGLQFLIQYYNGEERAKGNILERFSAQQFPDLHSELNLSSLELGDSALYFCASSVAADSYNEKLFFGSGTQLSVL.

This rearrangement joins TRBV2 to TRBJ1-2, with TRBD1 matching 9 bases. V shed 6 bases and J 6 bases; nucleotides not matched to a gene: 5. The CDR3 runs 13 residues. CDR1 SNHLY and CDR2 FYNNEI come from the germline V gene. DNA of the CDR3: TGTGCCAGCAGGGGGGACAGGGAAAATGGCTACACCTTC. It specifies CASRGDRENGYTF.

The V call is TRBV7-9, the J call TRBJ2-5; D perhaps matches TRBD1 (6 bases). The CDR3 spans 13 residues. Per germline, CDR1 SEHNR and CDR2 FQNEAQ (reference sequence). V lost 5 bases to trimming and J lost 4 bases, with 11 bases between them. Here the CDR3 DNA reads TGTGCCAGCAGCCTGGGGGCACCAGAGACCCAGTACTTC. Protein sequence: CASSLGAPETQYF.

This clone was seen once. The genes are TRBV7-2 and TRBJ1-5, with D hard to call. Germline CDR1 is SGHTA and CDR2 is FQGNSA. V was pared by 5 bases and J by 5 bases, with 10 bases between. This CDR3 has 13 amino acids. The CDR3 loop reads CASSVAGDQPQHF. For the CDR3, the DNA is TGTGCCAGCAGCGTGGCAGGTGATCAGCCCCAGCATTTT.

This clone was seen more than once but under ten times. The chain uses TRBV29-1 and TRBJ2-1; no clear D. Per germline, CDR1 SQVTM and CDR2 ANQGSEA. V was clipped by 2 bases and J by 10 bases, with 9 bases between them. The CDR3 covers 11 residues. The CDR3 bases are TGCAGCGTTGAAAGTGAAGCGGAGCAGTTCTTC. This gives the protein CSVESEAEQFF.

This chain uses TRBV30 with TRBJ2-2, with TRBD2 matching 7 bases. The CDR3 contains 16 residues. Germline loops: CDR1 GTSNPN, CDR2 SVGIG (reference sequence). Trimming took 5 bases from V and 4 from J; bases not matched to a gene: 13. The CDR3 DNA reads TGTGCCTGGGCCCCTAATCGCGGGGGATTCACCGGGGAGCTGTTTTTT. Encoded protein: CAWAPNRGGFTGELFF.